The present T cell receptor (beta chain) was sequenced within a study of T cell repertoires in cytomegalovirus infection. TCRdb passed the reads through MiXCR, listing each CDR3 protein once. The table includes roughly 240,000 distinct CDR3 sequences, 6.5% detected once. The CDR3 is 14 amino acids. The germline V gene has CDR1 SGHRS and CDR2 YFSETQ. The V gene end was trimmed by 3 bases and the J gene end by 1 base; junction bases not matched to a gene: 1. This receptor was identified in a human donor in good health (CMV status not recorded). Some clones in this sample may be carry-over from other donors' samples. The V call is TRBV5-1, the J call TRBJ1-2; the match to TRBD1 covers 9 bases. Sequencing was performed on PBMCs. Here the CDR3 DNA reads TGCGCCAGCAGCTGGGACAGGGTTAACTATGGCTACACCTTC. Protein sequence: CASSWDRVNYGYTF.